A single sample is the source of the 20 T cell receptor beta chains below, sequenced in a study of blood T cell repertoires in COVID-19. The assay was immunoSEQ multiplex PCR, and TCRdb's table has in-frame clones only and misses some. The repertoire has 150,000 to 200,000 clones, around four fifths of them found once; the top ten carry about 5%. Specimen: PBMCs or T cells enriched from blood (not recorded which). All receptors derive from a man between 65 and 85 years old who had been exposed to COVID-19.

The rearrangement links TRBV11-2 to TRBJ2-4; 11 bases match TRBD2. This CDR3 has 13 residues. The ends lost 5 bases at V and 10 bases at J; junction bases unmatched: 4. Per germline, CDR1 SGHAT and CDR2 FQNNGV. DNA for the CDR3: TGTGCCAGCAGCGCGGGACTAGCGGTGATTCAGTACTTC. Its protein is CASSAGLAVIQYF.

The rearrangement joins TRBV4-1 to TRBJ1-2, with TRBD1 matching over 9 bases. CDR3 length: 17 amino acids. CDR1 and CDR2 (germline): MGHRA, YSYEKL. J gave up 6 bases and V 1 base, and 12 bases lay outside the gene matches. The DNA for the CDR3 is TGCGCCAGCAGCCAAGGAATTACGGGGACAGGGTTTAATGGCTACACCTTC. Its translation is CASSQGITGTGFNGYTF.

This chain links TRBV4-3 with TRBJ2-4; D unclear. From germline, CDR1 is LGHNA and CDR2 YSLEER. This CDR3 is 17 amino acids long. The V end lost 0 bases, the J end lost 0 bases, and 12 bases lay between the germline ends. The CDR3: CASSQDLLAPAKNIQYF. Here the CDR3 DNA reads TGCGCCAGCAGCCAAGATCTCCTGGCCCCAGCCAAAAACATTCAGTACTTC.

The chain combines TRBV28 with TRBJ2-7; D is ambiguous. The V and J ends lost 9 bases and 6 bases respectively, with 12 bases between them. Per the germline V gene, CDR1 is MDHEN and CDR2 is SYDVKM. This CDR3 contains 11 residues. The CDR3 DNA reads as TGTGCCAGTGGTGTATTCGGCGAGCAGTACTTC. Protein: CASGVFGEQYF.

The J gene is TRBJ1-1, the V gene TRBV5-4; D unresolved. The length of the CDR3 is 15 residues. V gave up 0 bases and J gave up 1 base, with 10 bases separating them. The germline CDR1 and CDR2 sequences are SGHNT and YYREEE (reference sequence). The CDR3: CASSLAMTGNTEAFF. In DNA, the CDR3 is TGTGCCAGCAGCTTGGCGATGACGGGGAACACTGAAGCTTTCTTT. The full variable domain, completed using reference TRBV5-4 and TRBJ1-1, is ETGVTQSPTHLIKTRGQQVTLRCSSQSGHNTVSWYQQALGQGPQFIFQYYREEENGRGNFPPRFSGLQFPNYSSELNVNALELDDSALYLCASSLAMTGNTEAFFGQGTRLTVV.

The chain links TRBV14 to TRBJ1-3; D gene ambiguous. Trimming left V 0 bases short and J 0 bases short, with 9 bases between. There are 16 residues in the CDR3. The germline V gene encodes CDR1 SGHDN and CDR2 FVKESK. DNA of the CDR3: TGTGCCAGCAGCCAAGACGTCAACTACTCTGGAAACACCATATATTTT. Amino acid sequence: CASSQDVNYSGNTIYF.

CDR3 nucleotide sequence: TGCGCCAGCAGCCAAACTTCAGCGGGGGCCCAAGAGACCCAGTACTTC. It is translated as CASSQTSAGAQETQYF. The chain uses TRBV4-1 and TRBJ2-5; 8 bases are shared with TRBD2. Germline lookup yields CDR1 MGHRA and CDR2 YSYEKL. This CDR3 contains 16 residues. Trimming at V came to 2 bases and at J to 1 base, leaving 6 bases not matched to a gene.

The V gene is TRBV7-9, the J gene TRBJ2-5, with a possible D match to TRBD2 (5 bases). Trimming stripped 5 bases from V and 5 bases from J, with 21 bases between. Germline-derived CDR1 and CDR2 are SEHNR and FQNEAQ (reference sequence). This CDR3 is built from 16 residues. The CDR3 DNA sequence: TGTGCCAGCAGCCCCCCTGCGGGCCCATTGGGGGAGACCCAGTACTTC. Protein product: CASSPPAGPLGETQYF.

The chain employs TRBV5-1 and TRBJ2-5; maybe TRBD2 (6 bases). The CDR3 runs to 15 residues. V was shortened by 0 bases and J by 4 bases, with 13 bases between the two germline ends. From germline, CDR1 is SGHRS and CDR2 YFSETQ. The CDR3 region has the DNA TGCGCCAGCAGCTTGGCGGGTAGCGGTGGAGAGACCCAGTACTTC. Translating it yields CASSLAGSGGETQYF. The full variable domain, completed using reference TRBV5-1 and TRBJ2-5, is KAGVTQTPRYLIKTRGQQVTLSCSPISGHRSVSWYQQTPGQGLQFLFEYFSETQRNKGNFPGRFSGRQFSNSRSEMNVSTLELGDSALYLCASSLAGSGGETQYFGPGTRLLVL.

Written as DNA, the CDR3 is TGTGCCAGCAGCTTGGCGGGGGTTGGTGAGACCCAGTACTTC. This sequence encodes CASSLAGVGETQYF. The genes are TRBV5-4 and TRBJ2-5, with D maybe TRBD2 (6 bases). Trimming stripped 0 bases from V and 5 bases from J, with 11 bases between. CDR3 length: 14 amino acids. CDR1 is SGHNT and CDR2 is YYREEE in the germline V gene (reference sequence).

The chain is built from TRBV29-1 and TRBJ2-3; D possibly corresponds to TRBD2 (5 bases). The length of the CDR3 is 13 residues. V was cut by 4 bases and J by 2 bases, with 10 bases left in between. CDR1 is SQVTM, CDR2 ANQGSEA, per germline. The CDR3 here is CSVGLPNTDTQYF. In nucleotides, the CDR3 is TGCAGCGTTGGACTACCTAACACAGATACGCAGTATTTT.

The chain recombines TRBV5-6 with TRBJ1-2; 7 bases map to TRBD1. After removal of 4 bases from V and 2 bases from J, the junction contained 5 bases not matched to a gene. This CDR3 is 14 amino acids long. Germline V gene sequence: CDR1 SGHDT, CDR2 YYEEEE. CDR3 loop: CASSLMTGNYGYTF. The CDR3 nucleotides read TGTGCCAGCAGCCTAATGACAGGGAACTATGGCTACACCTTC.

The J gene is TRBJ2-4, the V gene TRBV4-1; D is perhaps TRBD2 (6 bases). V lost 2 bases and J lost 11, with 19 bases in between. CDR3 length: 15 residues. CDR1 and CDR2 from the germline V gene are MGHRA and YSYEKL. The CDR3 protein is CASSQQMSWGVVQYF. DNA for the CDR3: TGCGCCAGCAGCCAACAAATGTCCTGGGGGGTGGTTCAGTACTTC.

This clone showed up just a few times. The chain recombines TRBV5-1 with TRBJ1-1, with D unclear. This CDR3 has 12 amino acids. Looked up from germline, CDR1 is SGHRS and CDR2 is YFSETQ. V was trimmed by 1 base and J by 7 bases, leaving 8 bases between them. CDR3 sequence (DNA): TGCGCCAGCAGCTTGCGGGGTATTGAAGCTTTCTTT. It codes for CASSLRGIEAFF.

The rearrangement links TRBV7-2 to TRBJ2-7; 10 nucleotides match TRBD2. The CDR3 totals 17 residues. Germline trimming cut 0 bases from V and 2 bases from J; bases unmatched to any gene: 7. Germline CDR1 and CDR2: SGHTA and FQGNSA. As DNA, the CDR3 is TGTGCCAGCAGCTTAGCCTCCGGGACTAGCGCACCCTACGAGCAGTACTTC. Its protein is CASSLASGTSAPYEQYF.

The CDR3 protein is CAWIDRGGNSPLHF. CDR3 nucleotides: TGTGCCTGGATAGACAGGGGAGGGAATTCACCCCTCCACTTT. V gene TRBV30 combines with J gene TRBJ1-6; 8 nucleotides match TRBD1. Per germline, CDR1 GTSNPN and CDR2 SVGIG (reference sequence). The CDR3 consists of 14 residues. With 4 bases clipped from V and 7 bases from J, the junction kept 6 bases outside the gene matches.

A single count supports this clone. This sequence joins TRBV19 and TRBJ2-1; 9 nucleotides line up with TRBD1. J was trimmed by 0 bases and V by 4 bases; bases with no gene match: 22. CDR1 and CDR2 from the germline V gene are LNHDA and SQIVND (reference sequence). The CDR3 is made up of 22 amino acids. This CDR3 is CASSTPTLRTGDLRSSYNEQFF. In DNA, the CDR3 is TGTGCCAGTAGTACCCCTACCCTCCGGACAGGGGATTTGCGGAGCTCCTACAATGAGCAGTTCTTC. Full variable domain (outside the CDR3, taken from reference TRBV19 and TRBJ2-1): DGGITQSPKYLFRKEGQNVTLSCEQNLNHDAMYWYRQDPGQGLRLIYYSQIVNDFQKGDIAEGYSVSREKKESFPLTVTSAQKNPTAFYLCASSTPTLRTGDLRSSYNEQFFGPGTRLTVL.

This sequence joins TRBV3-1 (or the pseudogene TRBV3-2) and TRBJ1-1, with D unclear. Germline CDR1 reads LGHDT; CDR2 reads YNNKEL (reference sequence). V was pared by 0 bases and J by 5 bases, with 10 bases between. CDR3 length: 14 residues. DNA for the CDR3: TGTGCCAGCAGCCAAGAACTAGCTAGGACTGAAGCTTTCTTT. This encodes CASSQELARTEAFF.

This chain uses TRBV25-1 with TRBJ1-1; D unresolved. V lost 6 bases to trimming and J lost 0 bases, with 11 bases between them. Germline V lookup: CDR1 MGHDK, CDR2 SYGVNS. The CDR3 has 14 amino acids. CDR3 bases: TGTGCCAGCAGAGAGAGCGGTCTGAACACTGAAGCTTTCTTT. Translating it yields CASRESGLNTEAFF.

The V and J genes are TRBV29-1 and TRBJ1-5; D is uncertain. CDR1 SQVTM and CDR2 ANQGSEA come from the germline V gene. The V and J ends lost 5 bases and 2 bases respectively, with 13 bases between them. This CDR3 is 14 amino acids long. Here the CDR3 reads CSVSEGGGNQPQHF. The CDR3 nucleotides read TGCAGCGTTTCCGAGGGCGGGGGCAATCAGCCCCAGCATTTT.